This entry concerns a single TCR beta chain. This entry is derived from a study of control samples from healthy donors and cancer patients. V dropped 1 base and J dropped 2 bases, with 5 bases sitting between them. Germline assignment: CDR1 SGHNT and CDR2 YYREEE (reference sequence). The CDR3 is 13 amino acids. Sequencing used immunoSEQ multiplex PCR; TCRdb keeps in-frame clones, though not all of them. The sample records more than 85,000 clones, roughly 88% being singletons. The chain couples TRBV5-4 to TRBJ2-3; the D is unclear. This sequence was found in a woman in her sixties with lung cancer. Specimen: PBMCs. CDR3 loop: CASSLPVTDTQYF. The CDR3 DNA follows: TGTGCCAGCAGCTTGCCTGTCACAGATACGCAGTATTTT.